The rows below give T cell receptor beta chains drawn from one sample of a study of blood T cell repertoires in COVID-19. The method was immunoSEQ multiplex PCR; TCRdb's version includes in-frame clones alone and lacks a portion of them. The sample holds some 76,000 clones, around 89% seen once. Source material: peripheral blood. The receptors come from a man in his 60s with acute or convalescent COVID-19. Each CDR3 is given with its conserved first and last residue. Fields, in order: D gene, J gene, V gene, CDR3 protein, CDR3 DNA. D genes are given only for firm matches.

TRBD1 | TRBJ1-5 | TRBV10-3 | CATRLGQDNQPQHF | TGTGCCACCCGCCTAGGACAGGACAATCAGCCCCAGCATTTT
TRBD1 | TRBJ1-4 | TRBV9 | CASSRRQGREKLFF | TGTGCCAGCAGCCGGAGACAGGGTCGCGAAAAACTGTTTTTT
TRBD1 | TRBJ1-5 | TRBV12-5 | CASGPGQVNQPQHF | TGTGCTAGTGGTCCGGGACAGGTCAATCAGCCCCAGCATTTT
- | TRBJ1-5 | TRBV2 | CASSDDGRDNQPQHF | TGTGCCAGCAGTGACGACGGGAGAGACAATCAGCCCCAGCATTTT
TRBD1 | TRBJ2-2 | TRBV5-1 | CASSFSGGLAGELFF | TGCGCCAGCAGCTTCTCAGGGGGCTTGGCCGGGGAGCTGTTTTTT
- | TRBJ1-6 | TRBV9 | CASSVTGNSFRLDSPLHF | TGTGCCAGCAGCGTAACAGGGAACAGCTTTCGTTTGGATTCACCCCTCCACTTT
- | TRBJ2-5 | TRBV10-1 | CASSPDSSSFETQYF | TGCGCCAGCAGTCCGGACTCGAGTTCGTTCGAGACCCAGTACTTC
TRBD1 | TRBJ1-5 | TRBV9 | CASSVGTGLDQPQHF | TGTGCCAGCAGCGTAGGGACAGGGCTAGATCAGCCCCAGCATTTT
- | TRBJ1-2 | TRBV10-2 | CASSANSYGYTF | TGCGCCAGCAGTGCGAATAGCTATGGCTACACCTTC
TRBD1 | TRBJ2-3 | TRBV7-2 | CASSLPDRGNQNTQYF | TGTGCCAGCAGCCTCCCGGACAGGGGAAATCAGAATACGCAGTATTTT
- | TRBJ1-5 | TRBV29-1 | CSVALGQRDQPQHF | TGCAGCGTTGCATTAGGACAGAGAGATCAGCCCCAGCATTTT
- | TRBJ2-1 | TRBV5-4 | CASSLKSSYNEQFF | TGTGCCAGCAGCTTGAAGAGCTCCTACAATGAGCAGTTCTTC
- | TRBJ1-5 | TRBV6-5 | CAEGESNQPQHF | TGTGCCGAGGGGGAAAGCAATCAGCCCCAGCATTTT
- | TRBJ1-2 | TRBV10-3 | CAISKQGDWGYTF | TGTGCCATCAGTAAACAGGGCGACTGGGGCTACACCTTC